This TCR beta chain was observed in a study of blood T cell repertoires in COVID-19 (TCRdb year 2020). Concerning the study at large: Collaborator samples came from the United States, Italy and Spain and covered acute and convalescent phases of COVID-19. Samples came from the ongoing ImmuneRACE study (first 160 participants) plus 1,254 subjects from 6 global collaborators. Deeply sampled blood TCRbeta repertoires from subjects exposed to, actively infected with, or recovered from COVID-19 were included in the dataset. HLA class I and class II types, where available, came from metadata supplied by the sample provider rather than from assay-based typing. A de-identified subject ID, COVID-19 status, age in years and sex were almost always included in the sample metadata. The prospective study material was composed of cDNA or gDNA derived from T cells, B-cell-depleted T cells, or PBMCs. A freely available public database, intended as a resource for researchers studying the immune response to SARS-CoV-2, is where the repertoires were released. On the study overall, not on this receptor specifically: Clinical and demographic metadata were provided uncurated, with the amount varying by source and participant.

At the junction V is shortened by 1 base and J by 2 bases, with 18 bases in between. CDR3 length: 18 amino acids, cysteine to phenylalanine. The CDR3 DNA has 54 bases and is translated from base 1. Via the germline V gene (reference sequence), CDR1 is LGHDT and CDR2 YNNKEL. TCRbeta CDR3 regions were amplified from genomic DNA using the immunoSEQ Assay, a bias-controlled multiplex PCR. As for how the authors treated the data: Nucleated cell counts per sample were estimated from amplification of reference gene primers within the assay. To quantify the absolute abundance of each unique TCRbeta CDR3 rearrangement, sequence reads were collapsed and filtered. For each sample, productive Simpson clonality was calculated as the square root of Simpson's diversity index over productive rearrangements. The source is immuneACCESS, and TCRdb retained only in-frame sequences with V and J called. Part of the clones is not carried over; for the studies checked, unresolved V genes explain less than half of this, and the remainder is unexplained. The V and J calls and the clone size are those of that table, but D and trimming were determined from the DNA. The sample table records hundreds of thousands of clones; roughly 91% of these occur just once. More than 4% of the sample lies in the top ten.

Each collaborating institution followed its own protocols to collect whole blood in K2EDTA tubes. Collaborator samples were shipped for TCRbeta analysis as frozen whole blood, isolated PBMCs, or DNA extracted from either sample type. On this clone itself: There is no known antigen for this receptor. One base away there is no much larger clone; base qualities are not given.

The sequence was obtained from a woman under 40 with acute or convalescent COVID-19. This chain joins TRBV3-1 (or the pseudogene TRBV3-2) to TRBJ2-1, with TRBD2 as a weak D call on 7 bases. Sequencing was done on a sample of peripheral blood. CDR3 protein: CASSQVRGGLAPYNEQFF. DNA sequence: TGTGCCAGCAGCCAAGTTAGGGGGGGGCTAGCTCCCTACAATGAGCAGTTCTTC.